Listed below are T cell receptor beta chains from one sample, sequenced in a study of T cells in tuberculosis. Sequenced by immunoSEQ multiplex PCR; TCRdb stores in-frame clones only, minus some. The sample holds around 35,000 clones; 94% are singletons and the top ten take 9% to 13%. The sequenced sample consisted of PBMCs. The receptors derive from a donor between 10 and 29 years old with latent tuberculosis or without tuberculosis infection. Some clones in this sample may be carry-over from other donors' samples. Each CDR3 is given with its conserved first and last residue. Each record gives: J gene, V gene, clone size, D gene, CDR3 protein, CDR3 DNA. D genes are given only for firm matches. Rows give clone size only sometimes, using once, few, many, or a class for an expanded clone.

>TRBJ1-2|TRBV2|.|.
CASSGTATTSYTF
TGTGCCAGCAGTGGGACAGCAACTACTTCTTACACCTTC
>TRBJ1-3|TRBV9|.|.
CASSVASGASQGNTIYF
TGTGCCAGCAGCGTAGCTTCAGGGGCCTCCCAGGGGAACACCATATATTTT
>TRBJ2-2|TRBV4-1|.|TRBD2
CASSQSPWTSGGQNTGELFF
TGCGCCAGCAGCCAATCCCCCTGGACTAGCGGGGGACAGAACACCGGGGAGCTGTTTTTT
>TRBJ1-4|TRBV2|.|.
CATNGGLLRSNEKLFF
TGTGCCACCAACGGAGGGCTTTTGCGCTCTAATGAAAAACTGTTTTTT
>TRBJ2-2|TRBV13|.|TRBD1
CASNRGRGGELFF
TGTGCCAGCAACAGGGGGCGCGGCGGGGAGCTGTTTTTT
>TRBJ2-3|TRBV20-1|.|.
CSARIPDTQYF
TGCAGTGCTAGAATCCCGGATACGCAGTATTTT
>TRBJ1-5|TRBV6-1|.|.
CASSEAGGNQPQHF
TGTGCCAGCAGTGAAGCTGGGGGGAACCAGCCCCAGCATTTT
>TRBJ1-2|TRBV6-5|.|.
CASRSLGGYGYTF
TGTGCCAGCAGGTCACTCGGGGGCTATGGCTACACCTTC
>TRBJ1-4|TRBV5-1|.|.
CASSEQQGGEKLFF
TGCGCCAGCAGCGAACAACAGGGTGGTGAAAAACTGTTTTTT
>TRBJ2-5|TRBV19|once|.
CASSIGQVGGETQYF
TGTGCCAGTAGTATAGGACAGGTCGGGGGGGAGACCCAGTACTTC
>TRBJ1-3|TRBV10-3|once|.
CAISQGGSYFFSGNTIYF
TGTGCCATCAGTCAGGGAGGTTCATACTTTTTCTCTGGAAACACCATATATTTT
>TRBJ1-1|TRBV5-1|.|TRBD1
CASSSGQAEAFF
TGCGCCAGCAGCTCGGGACAGGCTGAAGCTTTCTTT
>TRBJ2-5|TRBV5-1|.|TRBD2
CASSLGLAGNKETQYF
TGCGCCAGCAGCTTGGGACTAGCGGGGAACAAAGAGACCCAGTACTTC
>TRBJ1-2|TRBV9|.|TRBD1
CASSVDRQGPHCYGYTF
TGTGCCAGCAGCGTAGATCGACAGGGGCCTCATTGCTATGGCTACACCTTC
>TRBJ2-2|TRBV30|.|TRBD2
CAWSVMGRDTGELFF
TGTGCCTGGAGTGTAATGGGGAGGGACACCGGGGAGCTGTTTTTT
>TRBJ2-7|TRBV2|.|TRBD1
CASSGTGTYEQYF
TGTGCCAGCAGTGGGACAGGTACCTACGAGCAGTACTTC
>TRBJ1-4|TRBV19|.|TRBD1
CASSINRGTKEKLFF
TGTGCCAGTAGTATTAACAGGGGGACGAAGGAAAAACTGTTTTTT
>TRBJ2-1|TRBV10-3|.|TRBD2
CAISTLAGIYNEQFF
TGTGCCATCAGCACCCTAGCGGGGATATACAATGAGCAGTTCTTC
>TRBJ2-1|TRBV6-1|.|TRBD2
CASSETSGPYNEQFF
TGTGCCAGCAGTGAAACTAGCGGGCCCTACAATGAGCAGTTCTTC
>TRBJ2-4|TRBV2|.|.
CASWPRWSF
TGTGCCAGTTGGCCTCGATGGAGCTTC
>TRBJ2-5|TRBV6-5|once|.
CASSPPGPGGETQYF
TGTGCCAGCAGTCCCCCGGGACCCGGAGGGGAGACCCAGTACTTC
>TRBJ2-1|TRBV11-2|.|.
CASSLEPRDEQFF
TGTGCCAGCAGCTTAGAGCCGAGGGATGAGCAGTTCTTC
>TRBJ2-4|TRBV15|.|TRBD1
CATSRDVGQGDIQYF
TGTGCCACCAGCAGAGATGTGGGACAGGGTGACATTCAGTACTTC
>TRBJ2-5|TRBV15|once|TRBD1
CATSRAPGQGRQETQYF
TGTGCCACCAGCAGAGCCCCGGGACAGGGCCGCCAAGAGACCCAGTACTTC
>TRBJ2-1|TRBV29-1|.|.
CSVDGNQASSYNEQFF
TGCAGCGTTGACGGGAACCAGGCAAGCTCCTACAATGAGCAGTTCTTC
>TRBJ2-3|TRBV15|.|TRBD1
CATSRGQGPDTQYF
TGTGCCACCAGCAGGGGACAGGGCCCAGATACGCAGTATTTT
>TRBJ1-2|TRBV7-9|.|TRBD1
CASSLNVGTGVYGYTF
TGTGCCAGCAGCTTAAACGTCGGGACAGGGGTTTATGGCTACACCTTC
>TRBJ2-5|TRBV4-1|.|TRBD1
CASSQDDRVGETQYF
TGCGCCAGCAGCCAAGACGACAGGGTGGGGGAGACCCAGTACTTC
>TRBJ1-4|TRBV5-8|once|TRBD1
CASSRGQGHEKLFF
TGTGCCAGCAGCCGAGGACAGGGCCATGAAAAACTGTTTTTT
>TRBJ2-6|TRBV29-1|once|.
CSVVAGGSGANVLTF
TGCAGCGTTGTCGCAGGAGGCTCTGGGGCCAACGTCCTGACTTTC
>TRBJ1-2|TRBV19|.|.
CASSIPEEGGYTF
TGTGCCAGTAGTATCCCCGAGGAGGGCGGCTACACCTTC
>TRBJ2-2|TRBV7-2|.|.
CASSLETDTGELFF
TGTGCCAGCAGCCTCGAGACAGACACCGGGGAGCTGTTTTTT
>TRBJ2-3|TRBV7-9|.|TRBD2
CASSSSLAGGPGDTQYF
TGTGCCAGCAGCTCCTCACTAGCGGGGGGGCCCGGAGATACGCAGTATTTT
>TRBJ1-2|TRBV30|.|TRBD1
CAWSVGRGQGSGYTF
TGTGCCTGGAGTGTAGGGAGAGGACAGGGCTCTGGCTACACCTTC
>TRBJ1-5|TRBV6-6|.|TRBD1
CASSKETGIWPQHF
TGTGCCAGCAGTAAAGAGACAGGGATTTGGCCCCAGCATTTT